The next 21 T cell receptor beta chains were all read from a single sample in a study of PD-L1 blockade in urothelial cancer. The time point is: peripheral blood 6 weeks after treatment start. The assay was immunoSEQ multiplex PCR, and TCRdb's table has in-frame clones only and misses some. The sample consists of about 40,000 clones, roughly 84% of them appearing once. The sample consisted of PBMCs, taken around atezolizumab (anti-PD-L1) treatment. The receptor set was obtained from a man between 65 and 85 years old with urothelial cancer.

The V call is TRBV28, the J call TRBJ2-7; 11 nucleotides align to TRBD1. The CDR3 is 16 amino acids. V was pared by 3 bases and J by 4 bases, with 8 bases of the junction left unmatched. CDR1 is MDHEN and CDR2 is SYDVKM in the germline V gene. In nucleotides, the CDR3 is TGTGCCAGCAGTTTTGATAGGGGACAGGGGGTATACGAGCAGTACTTC. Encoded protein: CASSFDRGQGVYEQYF. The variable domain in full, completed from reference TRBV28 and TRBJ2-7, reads DVKVTQSSRYLVKRTGEKVFLECVQDMDHENMFWYRQDPGLGLRLIYFSYDVKMKEKGDIPEGYSVSREKKERFSLILESASTNQTSMYLCASSFDRGQGVYEQYFGPGTRLTVT.

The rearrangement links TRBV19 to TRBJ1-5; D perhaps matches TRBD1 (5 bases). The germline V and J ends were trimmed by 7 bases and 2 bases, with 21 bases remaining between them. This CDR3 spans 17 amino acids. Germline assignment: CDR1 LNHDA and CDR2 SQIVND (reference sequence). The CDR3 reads CASNPGRGVLGNQPQHF. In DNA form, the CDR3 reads TGTGCCAGTAATCCTGGGAGGGGCGTCTTGGGCAATCAGCCCCAGCATTTT.

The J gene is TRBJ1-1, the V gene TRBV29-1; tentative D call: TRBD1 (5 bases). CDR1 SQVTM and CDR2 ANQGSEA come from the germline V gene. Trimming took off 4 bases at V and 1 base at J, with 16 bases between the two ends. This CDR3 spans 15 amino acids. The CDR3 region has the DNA TGCAGCGTTGTTCCGCAGGGTGCAAAGAACACTGAAGCTTTCTTT. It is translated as CSVVPQGAKNTEAFF.

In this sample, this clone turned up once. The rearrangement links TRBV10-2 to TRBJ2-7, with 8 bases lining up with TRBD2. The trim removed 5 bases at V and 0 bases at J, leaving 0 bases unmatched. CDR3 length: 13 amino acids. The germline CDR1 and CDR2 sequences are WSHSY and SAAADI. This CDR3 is CASSLAGSYEQYF. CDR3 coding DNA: TGCGCCAGCAGTCTAGCGGGCTCCTACGAGCAGTACTTC.

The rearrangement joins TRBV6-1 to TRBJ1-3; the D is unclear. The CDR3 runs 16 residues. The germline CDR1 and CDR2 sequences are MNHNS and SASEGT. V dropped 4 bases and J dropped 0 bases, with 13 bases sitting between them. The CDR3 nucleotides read TGTGCCAGCAGTGCCCGACTGCTCCTCTCTGGAAACACCATATATTTT. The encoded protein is CASSARLLLSGNTIYF.

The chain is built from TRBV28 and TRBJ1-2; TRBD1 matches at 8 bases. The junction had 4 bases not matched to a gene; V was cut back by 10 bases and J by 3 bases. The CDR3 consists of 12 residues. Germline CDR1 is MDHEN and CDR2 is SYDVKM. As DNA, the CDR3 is TGTGCCACCGTGGACAGGGACTATGGCTACACCTTC. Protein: CATVDRDYGYTF.

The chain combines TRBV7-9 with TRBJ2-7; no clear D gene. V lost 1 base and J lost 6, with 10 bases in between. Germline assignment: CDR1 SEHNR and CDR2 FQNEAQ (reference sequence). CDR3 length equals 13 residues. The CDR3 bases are TGTGCCAGCAGCTTAGGGGCCGTGTCCGAGCAGTACTTC. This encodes CASSLGAVSEQYF.

Here the CDR3 DNA reads TGTGCCAGCAGGATACTAAATCAGCCCCAGCATTTT. This encodes CASRILNQPQHF. J is TRBJ1-5 and V is TRBV28; no reliable D call. Germline CDR1 and CDR2: MDHEN and SYDVKM. CDR3 size: 12 residues. Trimming removed 6 bases from V and 4 bases from J, with 7 bases in between.

CDR3 loop: CAISDSHSGNTIYF. CDR3 coding DNA: TGTGCCATCAGTGACAGTCACTCTGGAAACACCATATATTTT. The V gene is TRBV10-3, the J gene TRBJ1-3, with D unclear. Trimming took 3 bases from V and 0 from J, leaving 6 bases between them. The germline CDR1 and CDR2 sequences are ENHRY and SYGVKD. The CDR3 loop spans 14 amino acids.

The DNA for the CDR3 is TGTGCCAGCAGCTTAATGGGAGGGAAAACAGATACGCAGTATTTT. It translates to CASSLMGGKTDTQYF. The chain combines TRBV7-3 with TRBJ2-3; the match to TRBD2 covers 7 bases. The CDR3 runs to 15 residues. Losses at the gene ends were 1 base for V and 3 bases for J; bases not matched to a gene: 4. The germline V gene has CDR1 SGHTA and CDR2 FQGTGA.

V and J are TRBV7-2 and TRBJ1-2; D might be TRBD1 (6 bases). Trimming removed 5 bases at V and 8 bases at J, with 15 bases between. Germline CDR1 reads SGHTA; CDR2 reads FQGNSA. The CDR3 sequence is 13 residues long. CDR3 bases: TGTGCCAGCAGCCCGGGGACACGGCGGGGCTACACCTTC. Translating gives CASSPGTRRGYTF.

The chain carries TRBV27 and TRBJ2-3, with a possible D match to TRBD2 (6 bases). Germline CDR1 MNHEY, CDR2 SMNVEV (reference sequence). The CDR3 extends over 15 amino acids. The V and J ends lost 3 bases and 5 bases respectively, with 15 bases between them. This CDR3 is CASSLGWGVVDTQYF. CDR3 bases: TGTGCCAGCAGTTTGGGGTGGGGGGTGGTAGATACGCAGTATTTT.

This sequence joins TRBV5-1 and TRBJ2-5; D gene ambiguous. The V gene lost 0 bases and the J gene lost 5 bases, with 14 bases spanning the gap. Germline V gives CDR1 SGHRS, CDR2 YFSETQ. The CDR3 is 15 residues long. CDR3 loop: CASSLVGRSLETQYF. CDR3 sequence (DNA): TGCGCCAGCAGCTTGGTTGGCAGGTCCCTGGAGACCCAGTACTTC.

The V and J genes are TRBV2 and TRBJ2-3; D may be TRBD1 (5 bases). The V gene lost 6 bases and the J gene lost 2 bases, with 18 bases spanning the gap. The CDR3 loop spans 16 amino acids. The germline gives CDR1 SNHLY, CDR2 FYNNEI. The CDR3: CASRSGWVINTDTQYF. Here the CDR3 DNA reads TGTGCCAGCAGGTCAGGGTGGGTAATTAACACAGATACGCAGTATTTT. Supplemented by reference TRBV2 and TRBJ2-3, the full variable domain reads EPEVTQTPSHQVTQMGQEVILRCVPISNHLYFYWYRQILGQKVEFLVSFYNNEISEKSEIFDDQFSVERPDGSNFTLKIRSTKLEDSAMYFCASRSGWVINTDTQYFGPGTRLTVL.

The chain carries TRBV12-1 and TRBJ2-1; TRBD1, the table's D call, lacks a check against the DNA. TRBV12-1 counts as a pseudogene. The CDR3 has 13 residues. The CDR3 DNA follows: TGTGCCTTCGCAGGTCCCTCCAACAATGAGCAGTTCTTC. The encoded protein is CAFAGPSNNEQFF.

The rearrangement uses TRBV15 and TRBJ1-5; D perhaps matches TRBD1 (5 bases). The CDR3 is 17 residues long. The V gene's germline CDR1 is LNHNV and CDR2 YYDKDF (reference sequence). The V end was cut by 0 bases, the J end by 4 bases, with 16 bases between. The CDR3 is CATSREGGRGRNQPQHF. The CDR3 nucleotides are TGTGCCACCAGCAGAGAGGGGGGTAGGGGTCGGAATCAGCCCCAGCATTTT.

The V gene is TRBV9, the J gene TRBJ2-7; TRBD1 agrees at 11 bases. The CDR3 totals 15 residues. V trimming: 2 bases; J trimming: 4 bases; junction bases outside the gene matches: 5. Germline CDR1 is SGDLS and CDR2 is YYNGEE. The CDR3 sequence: CASSVGQGAEYEQYF. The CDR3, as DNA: TGTGCCAGCAGCGTCGGACAGGGGGCTGAATACGAGCAGTACTTC. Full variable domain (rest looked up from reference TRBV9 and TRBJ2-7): DSGVTQTPKHLITATGQRVTLRCSPRSGDLSVYWYQQSLDQGLQFLIQYYNGEERAKGNILERFSAQQFPDLHSELNLSSLELGDSALYFCASSVGQGAEYEQYFGPGTRLTVT.

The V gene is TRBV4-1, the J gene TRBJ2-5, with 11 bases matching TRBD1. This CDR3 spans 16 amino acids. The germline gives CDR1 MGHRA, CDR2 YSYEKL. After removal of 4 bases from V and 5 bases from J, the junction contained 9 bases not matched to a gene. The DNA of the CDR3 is TGCGCCAGCAGCCGTACCCTCGGGACAGGGGGTGAGACCCAGTACTTC. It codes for CASSRTLGTGGETQYF.

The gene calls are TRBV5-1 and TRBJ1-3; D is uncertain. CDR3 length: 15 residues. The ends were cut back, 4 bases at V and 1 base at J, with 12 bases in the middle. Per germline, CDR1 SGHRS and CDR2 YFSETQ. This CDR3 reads CASSTRSGSGNTIYF. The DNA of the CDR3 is TGCGCCAGCAGCACGAGATCGGGGTCTGGAAACACCATATATTTT.

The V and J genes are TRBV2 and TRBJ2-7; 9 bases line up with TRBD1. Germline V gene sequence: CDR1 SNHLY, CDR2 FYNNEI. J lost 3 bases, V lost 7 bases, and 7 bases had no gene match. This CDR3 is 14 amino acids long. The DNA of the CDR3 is TGTGCCAGCAACCCGGGACAGGGTAGCTACGAGCAGTACTTC. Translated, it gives CASNPGQGSYEQYF.

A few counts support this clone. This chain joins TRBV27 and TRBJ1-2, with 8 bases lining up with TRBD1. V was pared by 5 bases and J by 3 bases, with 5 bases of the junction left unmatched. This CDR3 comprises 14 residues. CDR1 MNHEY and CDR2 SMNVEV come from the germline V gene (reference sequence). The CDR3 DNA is TGTGCCAGCAGTCCAGGGGGCGAAGACTATGGCTACACCTTC. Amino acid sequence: CASSPGGEDYGYTF.